Listed below are T cell receptor beta chains from one sample, sequenced in a study of Ad26.COV2.S vaccination and SARS-CoV-2 variants. Only in-frame clones appear in the TCRdb table, and some are missing; sequencing was by immunoSEQ multiplex PCR. The data hold about 680,000 clones, with 80% to 90% observed a single time. Sequenced material: peripheral blood, taken in a trial of Ad26.COV2.S vaccine versus placebo. The receptors come from a person aged 18 to 65 who received the Ad26.COV2.S COVID-19 vaccine or a placebo. The CDR3 runs from the conserved cysteine through the conserved F or W. D genes are given only for firm matches. Rows may omit the clone size; those that give it use once, few, many or a size class.

clone size,D gene,J gene,V gene,CDR3 DNA,CDR3 protein
NA,TRBD1,TRBJ1-1,TRBV15,TGTGCCACCAGCAGATTGACCGGGACAGGGACTGAAGCTTTCTTT,CATSRLTGTGTEAFF
NA,NA,TRBJ2-7,TRBV6-6,TGTGCCAGCACTGAGACACTTACCTACGAGCAGTACTTC,CASTETLTYEQYF
NA,NA,TRBJ2-3,TRBV9,TGTGCCAGCAGCCCCCGTGGAGATACGCAGTATTTT,CASSPRGDTQYF
NA,TRBD1,TRBJ1-1,TRBV27,TGTGCCAGCAGGCCTGACAGGGAGGGCACTGAAGCTTTCTTT,CASRPDREGTEAFF
NA,NA,TRBJ1-1,TRBV3-1/TRBV3-2,TGTGCCAGCAGCCTAGCGGGGGTAGAGGTCTATGTGGAAGCTTTCTTT,CASSLAGVEVYVEAFF
NA,NA,TRBJ2-5,TRBV19,TGTGCCAGTAGTATAGCCCTCTGGGGTGGAGAGACCCAGTACTTC,CASSIALWGGETQYF
NA,NA,TRBJ1-1,TRBV7-9,TGTGCCAGCAGACAAGACAGGACCATCATGAACACTGAAGCTTTCTTT,CASRQDRTIMNTEAFF
NA,TRBD2,TRBJ2-3,TRBV14,TGTGCCAGCAGCCAACCATTAGCGGGACGACAGTATTTT,CASSQPLAGRQYF
NA,NA,TRBJ1-6,TRBV7-9,TGTGCCAGCAGCTTAGGTACAAAACTCCACTTT,CASSLGTKLHF
NA,TRBD2,TRBJ2-5,TRBV27,TGTGCCAGCAGTTCCCTAGCGGGGAATCAAGAGACCCAGTACTTC,CASSSLAGNQETQYF
NA,NA,TRBJ1-2,TRBV7-9,TGTGCCAGCAGCTTAAACCTTTTTAACTATGGCTACACCTTC,CASSLNLFNYGYTF
NA,NA,TRBJ1-5,TRBV7-2,TGTGCCAGCAGCTTAGAAAGACTCGAAAATCAGCCCCAGCATTTT,CASSLERLENQPQHF
NA,NA,TRBJ1-2,TRBV12-3/TRBV12-4,TGTGCCAGCAGTCCCCCGCAGGGTGGCTACACCTTC,CASSPPQGGYTF
NA,TRBD2,TRBJ2-2,TRBV7-2,TGTGCCAGCAGCTTAGAAAGCGGGGGGACCGGGGAGCTGTTTTTT,CASSLESGGTGELFF
NA,NA,TRBJ2-3,TRBV7-2,TGTGCCAGCAGCTTAAGTCTTGGCACAGATACGCAGTATTTT,CASSLSLGTDTQYF
NA,NA,TRBJ2-7,TRBV12-3/TRBV12-4,TGTGCCAGCTCAGGCCTCGGCGAGCAGTACTTC,CASSGLGEQYF
NA,NA,TRBJ2-4,TRBV4-1,TGCGCCAGCAGCCAAGGTAGCCCAGGGGCCATTCAGTACTTC,CASSQGSPGAIQYF
NA,TRBD1,TRBJ2-5,TRBV5-4,TGTGCCAGCAAGTCCCCGGACAGGAACCAAGAGACCCAGTACTTC,CASKSPDRNQETQYF
NA,TRBD2,TRBJ2-4,TRBV6-5,TGTGCCAGCAAAGGGAGGGGAAACATTCAGTACTTC,CASKGRGNIQYF
NA,TRBD1,TRBJ2-3,TRBV30,TGTGCCTCCAGGACAGGGAGCCTCACAGATACGCAGTATTTT,CASRTGSLTDTQYF
once,TRBD1,TRBJ1-2,TRBV7-2,TGTGCCAGCAGCCCTACAGGGGGTTCGGGTTATGGCTACACCTTC,CASSPTGGSGYGYTF
once,TRBD2,TRBJ2-3,TRBV15,TGTGCCACCAGCAGGGGAACTAGCGAAAGCACAGATACGCAGTATTTT,CATSRGTSESTDTQYF
NA,TRBD1,TRBJ2-1,TRBV5-1,TGCGCCAGCAGCACCCTACGGACAGGTCTCAACAATGAGCAGTTCTTC,CASSTLRTGLNNEQFF
NA,NA,TRBJ2-2,TRBV19,TGTGCCAGTACCCCAACGAACACCGGGGAGCTGTTTTTT,CASTPTNTGELFF
NA,TRBD1,TRBJ1-1,TRBV9,TGTGCCAGCAGCGTAGGTAACAGGGGAATCACTGAAGCTTTCTTT,CASSVGNRGITEAFF
NA,NA,TRBJ1-2,TRBV30,TGTGCCTGGTTACGAGGGGGGGTTGATGGCTACACCTTC,CAWLRGGVDGYTF
once,NA,TRBJ1-1,TRBV19,TGTGCCAGTAGTATAAGCGGCAGAGGAGTCACTGAAGCTTTCTTT,CASSISGRGVTEAFF
NA,NA,TRBJ1-6,TRBV30,TGTGCCTGCTACCGCGGAAATAATTCACCCCTCCACTTT,CACYRGNNSPLHF
NA,NA,TRBJ2-7,TRBV7-2,TGTGCCAGCAGCTTAGATACAGGAGACTCCTACGAGCAGTACTTC,CASSLDTGDSYEQYF
NA,NA,TRBJ1-1,TRBV5-1,TGCGCCAGCAGCATAGGAGGGGGGGCCACTGAAGCTTTCTTT,CASSIGGGATEAFF
few,TRBD1,TRBJ2-1,TRBV5-4,TGTGCCAGCAGCTTGGGAGGGGGCCCGTACAATGAGCAGTTCTTC,CASSLGGGPYNEQFF
NA,NA,TRBJ1-1,TRBV30,TGTGCCTGGAGTGTAGGGTCAAACACTGAAGCTTTCTTT,CAWSVGSNTEAFF
once,TRBD2,TRBJ2-1,TRBV9,TGTGCCAGCAGCGTGAGCGAGACTAGCAGGTATGAGCAGTTCTTC,CASSVSETSRYEQFF
NA,NA,TRBJ2-1,TRBV27,TGTGCCAGCAGTTTAATCGGGGAGGAAAAGGTTGAGCAGTTCTTC,CASSLIGEEKVEQFF
once,NA,TRBJ2-7,TRBV2,TGTGCCAGCAGGGGCGGGGTCTCCTACGAGCAGTACTTC,CASRGGVSYEQYF
NA,NA,TRBJ1-1,TRBV5-8,TGTGCCAGCAGCTTGTTTGGAGGAACTGAAGCTTTCTTT,CASSLFGGTEAFF
NA,TRBD2,TRBJ2-1,TRBV9,TGTGCCAGCAGCGTAGCTAGCGGAGTCTACAATGAGCAGTTCTTC,CASSVASGVYNEQFF
NA,NA,TRBJ1-1,TRBV30,TGTGCCTGGAGGACGGGGCTTGTGAACACTGAAGCTTTCTTT,CAWRTGLVNTEAFF